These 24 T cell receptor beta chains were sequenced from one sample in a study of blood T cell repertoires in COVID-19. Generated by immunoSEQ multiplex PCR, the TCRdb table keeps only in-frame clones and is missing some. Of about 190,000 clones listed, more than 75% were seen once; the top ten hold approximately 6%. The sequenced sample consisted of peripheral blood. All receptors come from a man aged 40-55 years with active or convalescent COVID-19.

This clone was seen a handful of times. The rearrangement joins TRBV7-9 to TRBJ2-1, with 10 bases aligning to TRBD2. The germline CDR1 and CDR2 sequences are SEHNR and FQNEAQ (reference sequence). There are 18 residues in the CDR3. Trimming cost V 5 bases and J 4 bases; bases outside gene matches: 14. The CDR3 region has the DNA TGTGCCAGCAGCACGACCCCGGGTAGCGGGGGGACGTACAATGAGCAGTTCTTC. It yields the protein CASSTTPGSGGTYNEQFF.

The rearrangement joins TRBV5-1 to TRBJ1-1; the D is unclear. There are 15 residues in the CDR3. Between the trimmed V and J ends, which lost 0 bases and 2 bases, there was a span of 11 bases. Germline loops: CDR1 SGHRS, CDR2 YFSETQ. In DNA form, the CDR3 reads TGCGCCAGCAGCTTGGGGGCCGTCATTAACACTGAAGCTTTCTTT. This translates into CASSLGAVINTEAFF.

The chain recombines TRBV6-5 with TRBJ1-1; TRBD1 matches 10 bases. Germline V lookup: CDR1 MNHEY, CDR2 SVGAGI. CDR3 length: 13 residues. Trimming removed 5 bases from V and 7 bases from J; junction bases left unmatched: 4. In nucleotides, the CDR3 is TGTGCCAGCAGTACCCGGGACAGGGGTGAAGCTTTCTTT. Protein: CASSTRDRGEAFF.

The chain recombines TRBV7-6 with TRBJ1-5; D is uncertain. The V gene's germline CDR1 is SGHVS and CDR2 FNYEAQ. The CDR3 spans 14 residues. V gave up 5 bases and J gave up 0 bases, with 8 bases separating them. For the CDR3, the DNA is TGTGCCAGCAGCGAGGGAGATAGCAATCAGCCCCAGCATTTT. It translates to CASSEGDSNQPQHF.

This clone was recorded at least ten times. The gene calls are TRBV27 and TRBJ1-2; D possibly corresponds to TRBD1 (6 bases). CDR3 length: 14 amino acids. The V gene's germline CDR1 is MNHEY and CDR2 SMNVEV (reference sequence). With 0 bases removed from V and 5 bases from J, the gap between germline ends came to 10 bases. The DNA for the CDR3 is TGTGCCAGCAGTTTATCTCGGGACAAGTATGGCTACACCTTC. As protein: CASSLSRDKYGYTF.

CDR3 nucleotide sequence: TGTGCCAGCAGCTTAGTTGGCGAGGGCTACGAGCAGTACTTC. It specifies CASSLVGEGYEQYF. This chain uses TRBV7-9 with TRBJ2-7; perhaps TRBD2 as D (5 bases). This CDR3 spans 14 amino acids. Germline V gives CDR1 SEHNR, CDR2 FQNEAQ (reference sequence). The V and J ends lost 1 base and 3 bases respectively, with 10 bases between them.

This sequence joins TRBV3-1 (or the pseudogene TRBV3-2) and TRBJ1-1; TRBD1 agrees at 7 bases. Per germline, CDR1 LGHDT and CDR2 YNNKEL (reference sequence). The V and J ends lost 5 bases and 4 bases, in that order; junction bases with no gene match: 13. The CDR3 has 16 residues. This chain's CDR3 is CASSNRTLTGSTEAFF. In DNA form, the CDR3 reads TGTGCCAGCAGCAACCGGACGTTGACAGGGTCCACTGAAGCTTTCTTT.

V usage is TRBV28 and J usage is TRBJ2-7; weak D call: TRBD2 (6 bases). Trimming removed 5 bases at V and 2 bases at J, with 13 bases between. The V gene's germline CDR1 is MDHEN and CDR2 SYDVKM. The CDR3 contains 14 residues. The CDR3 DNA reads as TGTGCCAGCAGTCCGGCGGGGAATGCCTACGAGCAGTACTTC. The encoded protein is CASSPAGNAYEQYF. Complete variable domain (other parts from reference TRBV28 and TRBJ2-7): DVKVTQSSRYLVKRTGEKVFLECVQDMDHENMFWYRQDPGLGLRLIYFSYDVKMKEKGDIPEGYSVSREKKERFSLILESASTNQTSMYLCASSPAGNAYEQYFGPGTRLTVT.

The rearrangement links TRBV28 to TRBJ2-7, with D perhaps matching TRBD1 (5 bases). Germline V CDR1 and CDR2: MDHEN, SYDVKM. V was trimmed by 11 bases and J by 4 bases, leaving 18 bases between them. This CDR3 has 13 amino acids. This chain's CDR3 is CAVNLQGTYEQYF. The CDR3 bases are TGTGCCGTGAACCTGCAGGGAACATACGAGCAGTACTTC.

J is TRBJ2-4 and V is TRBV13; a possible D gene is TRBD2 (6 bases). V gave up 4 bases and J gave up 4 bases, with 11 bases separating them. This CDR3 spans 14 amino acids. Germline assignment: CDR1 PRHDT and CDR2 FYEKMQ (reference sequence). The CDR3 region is CASSSRGLKNIQYF. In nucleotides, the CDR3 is TGTGCCAGCAGCTCGAGGGGACTTAAAAACATTCAGTACTTC. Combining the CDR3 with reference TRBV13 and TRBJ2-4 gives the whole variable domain AAGVIQSPRHLIKEKRETATLKCYPIPRHDTVYWYQQGPGQDPQFLISFYEKMQSDKGSIPDRFSAQQFSDYHSELNMSSLELGDSALYFCASSSRGLKNIQYFGAGTRLSVL.

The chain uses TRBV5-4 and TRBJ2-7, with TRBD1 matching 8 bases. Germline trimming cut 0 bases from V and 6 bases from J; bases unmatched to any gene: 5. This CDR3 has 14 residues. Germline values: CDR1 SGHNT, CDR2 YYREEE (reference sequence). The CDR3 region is CASSLGQGRGEQYF. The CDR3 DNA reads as TGTGCCAGCAGCTTGGGACAGGGGAGAGGCGAGCAGTACTTC. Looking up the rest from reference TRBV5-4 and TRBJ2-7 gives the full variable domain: ETGVTQSPTHLIKTRGQQVTLRCSSQSGHNTVSWYQQALGQGPQFIFQYYREEENGRGNFPPRFSGLQFPNYSSELNVNALELDDSALYLCASSLGQGRGEQYFGPGTRLTVT.

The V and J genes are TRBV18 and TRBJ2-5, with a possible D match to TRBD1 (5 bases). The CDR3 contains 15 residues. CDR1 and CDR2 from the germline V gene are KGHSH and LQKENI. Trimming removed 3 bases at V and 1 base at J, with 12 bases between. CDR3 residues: CASSPLRTLQETQYF. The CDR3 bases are TGTGCCAGCTCACCCCTTCGGACACTCCAAGAGACCCAGTACTTC.

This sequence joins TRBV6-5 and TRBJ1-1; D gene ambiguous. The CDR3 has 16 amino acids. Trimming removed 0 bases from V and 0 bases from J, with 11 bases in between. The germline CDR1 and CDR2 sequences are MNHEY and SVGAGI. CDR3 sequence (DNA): TGTGCCAGCAGTTACTCAAATGAGGATATGAACACTGAAGCTTTCTTT. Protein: CASSYSNEDMNTEAFF.

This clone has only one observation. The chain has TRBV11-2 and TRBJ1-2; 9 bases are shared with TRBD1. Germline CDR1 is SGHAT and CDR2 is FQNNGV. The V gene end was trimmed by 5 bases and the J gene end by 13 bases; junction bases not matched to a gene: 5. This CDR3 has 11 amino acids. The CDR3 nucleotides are TGTGCCAGCAGCCGGGGACAGGGTCCCACCTTC. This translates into CASSRGQGPTF.

The CDR3 protein is CASRPRTGGVSTNEKLFF. The DNA of the CDR3 is TGTGCCAGCAGACCTCGGACAGGGGGCGTTTCTACTAATGAAAAACTGTTTTTT. The chain links TRBV14 to TRBJ1-4; 11 nucleotides line up with TRBD1. CDR3 length: 18 amino acids. Germline loops: CDR1 SGHDN, CDR2 FVKESK. The V gene end was trimmed by 6 bases and the J gene end by 2 bases; junction bases not matched to a gene: 11. The full variable domain, completed using reference TRBV14 and TRBJ1-4, is EAGVTQFPSHSVIEKGQTVTLRCDPISGHDNLYWYRRVMGKEIKFLLHFVKESKQDESGMPNNRFLAERTGGTYSTLKVQPAELEDSGVYFCASRPRTGGVSTNEKLFFGSGTQLSVL.

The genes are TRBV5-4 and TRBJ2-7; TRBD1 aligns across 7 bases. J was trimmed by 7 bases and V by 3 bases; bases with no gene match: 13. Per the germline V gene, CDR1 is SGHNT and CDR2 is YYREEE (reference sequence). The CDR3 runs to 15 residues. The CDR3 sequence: CASSYGQDQSKEQYF. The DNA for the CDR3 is TGTGCCAGCAGCTATGGACAGGACCAAAGTAAAGAGCAGTACTTC.

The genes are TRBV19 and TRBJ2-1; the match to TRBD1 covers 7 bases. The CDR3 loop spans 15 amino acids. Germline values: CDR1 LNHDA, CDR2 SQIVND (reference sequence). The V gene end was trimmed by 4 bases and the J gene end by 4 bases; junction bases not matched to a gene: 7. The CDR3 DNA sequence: TGTGCCAGTAGTACCTACAGGACAGGTTACAATGAGCAGTTCTTC. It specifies CASSTYRTGYNEQFF.

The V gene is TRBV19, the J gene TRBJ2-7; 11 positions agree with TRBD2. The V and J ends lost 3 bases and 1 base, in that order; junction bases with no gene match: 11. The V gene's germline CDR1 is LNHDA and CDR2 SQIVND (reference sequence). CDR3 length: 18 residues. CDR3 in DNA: TGTGCCAGTAGTATCGTTCTAGCGGGAGGTTATGGGTCCTACGAGCAGTACTTC. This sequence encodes CASSIVLAGGYGSYEQYF.

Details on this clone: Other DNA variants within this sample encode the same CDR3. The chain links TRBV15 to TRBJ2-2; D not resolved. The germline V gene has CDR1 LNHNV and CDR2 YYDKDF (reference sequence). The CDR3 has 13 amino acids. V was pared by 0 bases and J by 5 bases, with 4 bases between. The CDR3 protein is CATSRDLTGELFF. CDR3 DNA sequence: TGTGCCACCAGCAGAGACCTGACCGGGGAGCTGTTTTTT.

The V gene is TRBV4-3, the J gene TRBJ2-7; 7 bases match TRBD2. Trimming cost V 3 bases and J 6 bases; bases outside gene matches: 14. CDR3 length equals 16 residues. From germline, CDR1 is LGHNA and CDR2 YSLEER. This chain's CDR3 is CASSHEGGVPRVEQYF. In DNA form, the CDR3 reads TGCGCCAGCAGCCACGAGGGAGGGGTCCCTAGGGTCGAGCAGTACTTC.

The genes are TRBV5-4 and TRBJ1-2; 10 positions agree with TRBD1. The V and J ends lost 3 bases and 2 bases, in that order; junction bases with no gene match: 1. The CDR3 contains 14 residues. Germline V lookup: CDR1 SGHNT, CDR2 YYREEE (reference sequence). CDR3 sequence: CASSWTGGNYGYTF. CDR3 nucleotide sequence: TGTGCCAGCAGCTGGACAGGGGGAAACTATGGCTACACCTTC.

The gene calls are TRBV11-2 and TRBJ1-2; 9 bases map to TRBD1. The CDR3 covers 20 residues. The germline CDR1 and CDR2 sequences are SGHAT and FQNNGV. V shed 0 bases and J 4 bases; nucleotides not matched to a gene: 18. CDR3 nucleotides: TGTGCCAGCAGCTTAGAGGCTACGGGACAGGGTGTAGGAAGGCCCTATGGCTACACCTTC. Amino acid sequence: CASSLEATGQGVGRPYGYTF. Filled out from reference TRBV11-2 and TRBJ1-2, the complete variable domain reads EAGVAQSPRYKIIEKRQSVAFWCNPISGHATLYWYQQILGQGPKLLIQFQNNGVVDDSQLPKDRFSAERLKGVDSTLKIQPAKLEDSAVYLCASSLEATGQGVGRPYGYTFGSGTRLTVV.

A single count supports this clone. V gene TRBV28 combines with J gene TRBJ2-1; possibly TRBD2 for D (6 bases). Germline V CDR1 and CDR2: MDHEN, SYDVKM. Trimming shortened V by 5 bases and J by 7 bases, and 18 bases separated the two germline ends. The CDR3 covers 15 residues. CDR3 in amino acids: CASSLSREFLNEQFF. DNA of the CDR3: TGTGCCAGCAGTCTTTCTCGGGAGTTCTTAAATGAGCAGTTCTTC.

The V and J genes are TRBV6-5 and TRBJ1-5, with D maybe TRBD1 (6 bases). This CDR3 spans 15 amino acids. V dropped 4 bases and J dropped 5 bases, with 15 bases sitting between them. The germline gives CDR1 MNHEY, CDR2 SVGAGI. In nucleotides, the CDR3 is TGTGCCAGCAGTTCATCACAGGGTCCCCATCAGCCCCAGCATTTT. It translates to CASSSSQGPHQPQHF.